These T cell receptor beta chains were read from a single sample in a study of CD8 T cells in ankylosing spondylitis. TCRdb recomputed calls from the 5' RACE reads with MiXCR, one row per CDR3 protein. The data hold a few hundred thousand distinct CDR3 sequences, with 7% to 9% observed a single time. The sequenced sample consisted of blood, either unsorted or a sorted T cell fraction (not recorded which). The source is a male donor with ankylosing spondylitis. CDR3s include the opening cysteine and the closing phenylalanine or tryptophan. The order of the fields is clone size, V gene, J gene, D gene, CDR3 DNA, CDR3 protein. A D gene is named only where the DNA matches it firmly. Rows may omit the clone size; those that give it use once, few, many or a size class.

abundance: -
v_gene: TRBV5-1
j_gene: TRBJ2-1
d_gene: TRBD2
CDR3nt: TGCGCCAGCAGCCACGCAGTTAGCGGGAGCTCCTACAATGAGCAGTTCTTC
CDR3aa: CASSHAVSGSSYNEQFF

abundance: few
v_gene: TRBV2
j_gene: TRBJ2-1
d_gene: -
CDR3nt: TGTGCCAGCAGTGGGGATATCAATGAGCAGTTCTTC
CDR3aa: CASSGDINEQFF

abundance: few
v_gene: TRBV4-1
j_gene: TRBJ2-1
d_gene: TRBD2
CDR3nt: TGCGCCAGCAGCCAAGGAAGGGGACTAGGAGTCTACAATGAGCAGTTCTTC
CDR3aa: CASSQGRGLGVYNEQFF

abundance: -
v_gene: TRBV19
j_gene: TRBJ1-3
d_gene: -
CDR3nt: TGTGCCAGTAGTTGGGGTTTCGGAAACACCATATATTTT
CDR3aa: CASSWGFGNTIYF

abundance: few
v_gene: TRBV15
j_gene: TRBJ2-7
d_gene: TRBD1
CDR3nt: TGTGCCACCAGAGCAGCAGGGGGCTCCTACGAGCAGTACTTC
CDR3aa: CATRAAGGSYEQYF

abundance: few
v_gene: TRBV7-3
j_gene: TRBJ2-1
d_gene: TRBD2
CDR3nt: TGTGCCAGCAGCTTAAACAGCGGGGCCTACAATGAGCAGTTCTTC
CDR3aa: CASSLNSGAYNEQFF

abundance: few
v_gene: TRBV20-1
j_gene: TRBJ2-1
d_gene: -
CDR3nt: TGCAGTGCTAGACCCAAGGTTGGGTATACCTCCTACAATGAGCAGTTCTTC
CDR3aa: CSARPKVGYTSYNEQFF

abundance: few
v_gene: TRBV19
j_gene: TRBJ2-3
d_gene: -
CDR3nt: TGTGCCAGTAGTATAGATCGAGGGAAGGGAGATACGCAGTATTTT
CDR3aa: CASSIDRGKGDTQYF

abundance: few
v_gene: TRBV6-5
j_gene: TRBJ2-7
d_gene: -
CDR3nt: TGTGCCAGCAGTTACTCTGGGACTTCCTACGAGCAGTACTTC
CDR3aa: CASSYSGTSYEQYF

abundance: many
v_gene: TRBV14
j_gene: TRBJ1-1
d_gene: TRBD1
CDR3nt: TGTGCCAGCAGCCCGCTAAGGGACAGGAATGAAGCTTTCTTT
CDR3aa: CASSPLRDRNEAFF

abundance: few
v_gene: TRBV27
j_gene: TRBJ2-1
d_gene: TRBD1
CDR3nt: TGTGCCAGCAGTGTACGGACAGGGCCCTACAATGAGCAGTTCTTC
CDR3aa: CASSVRTGPYNEQFF

abundance: many
v_gene: TRBV12-3/TRBV12-4
j_gene: TRBJ1-6
d_gene: -
CDR3nt: TGTGCCAGCAGTTCGACGGGAGATTCACCCCTCCACTTT
CDR3aa: CASSSTGDSPLHF

abundance: many
v_gene: TRBV27
j_gene: TRBJ2-1
d_gene: -
CDR3nt: TGTGCCAGCGGGACGAGGGGACCCCGCTTTAGCGATGAGCAGTTCTTC
CDR3aa: CASGTRGPRFSDEQFF

abundance: many
v_gene: TRBV29-1
j_gene: TRBJ2-7
d_gene: -
CDR3nt: TGCAGCGTTGTGTCGCAAGGGCGCTACGAGCAGTACTTC
CDR3aa: CSVVSQGRYEQYF

abundance: few
v_gene: TRBV5-1
j_gene: TRBJ2-7
d_gene: TRBD1
CDR3nt: TGCGCCAGCAGCCCCCGGACAGGGATGTACGAGCAGTACTTC
CDR3aa: CASSPRTGMYEQYF

abundance: few
v_gene: TRBV2
j_gene: TRBJ2-3
d_gene: -
CDR3nt: TGTGCCAGCAGTGAAAACCCTAGCGGCACAGATACGCAGTATTTT
CDR3aa: CASSENPSGTDTQYF

abundance: -
v_gene: TRBV29-1
j_gene: TRBJ2-7
d_gene: TRBD1
CDR3nt: TGCAGCTTCACAGGGGGTAGTTCCTACGAGCAGTACTTC
CDR3aa: CSFTGGSSYEQYF

abundance: -
v_gene: TRBV2
j_gene: TRBJ1-1
d_gene: -
CDR3nt: TGTGCCAGCTGGGGTGGAAGGGTCGCTGAAGCTTTCTTT
CDR3aa: CASWGGRVAEAFF

abundance: -
v_gene: TRBV14
j_gene: TRBJ1-2
d_gene: TRBD1
CDR3nt: TGTGCCAGCAGCCAGGACAGGGGGCTTGGCTACACCTTC
CDR3aa: CASSQDRGLGYTF

abundance: few
v_gene: TRBV27
j_gene: TRBJ2-2
d_gene: TRBD2
CDR3nt: TGTGCCAGCAGATGGGCGGGGGACACCGGGGAGCTGTTTTTT
CDR3aa: CASRWAGDTGELFF

abundance: -
v_gene: TRBV13
j_gene: TRBJ2-2
d_gene: -
CDR3nt: TGTGCCAGCATTCGGAGGGACTTCAACACCGGGGAGCTGTTTTTT
CDR3aa: CASIRRDFNTGELFF

abundance: -
v_gene: TRBV20-1
j_gene: TRBJ2-5
d_gene: -
CDR3nt: TGCAGTGCGGGGGGCGAGCGGCACGGCGGGGCCCAGTACTTC
CDR3aa: CSAGGERHGGAQYF

abundance: -
v_gene: TRBV12-3/TRBV12-4
j_gene: TRBJ2-1
d_gene: -
CDR3nt: TGTGCCAGCAGTTTTCAGGGACCCTACAATGAGCAGTTCTTC
CDR3aa: CASSFQGPYNEQFF

abundance: many
v_gene: TRBV5-6
j_gene: TRBJ2-3
d_gene: TRBD1
CDR3nt: TGTGCCAGCAGCTTTGCGGGACAGGGAAGCACAGATACGCAGTATTTT
CDR3aa: CASSFAGQGSTDTQYF

abundance: -
v_gene: TRBV3-1
j_gene: TRBJ2-2
d_gene: -
CDR3nt: TGTGCCAGCAGCCAAGGAATATCCGGGGAGCTGTTTTTT
CDR3aa: CASSQGISGELFF

abundance: many
v_gene: TRBV3-1
j_gene: TRBJ2-4
d_gene: TRBD1
CDR3nt: TGTGCCAGCAGCCAAGGGGGACAGTCGGACATTCAGTACTTC
CDR3aa: CASSQGGQSDIQYF

abundance: many
v_gene: TRBV24-1
j_gene: TRBJ2-1
d_gene: -
CDR3nt: TGTGCCACCAGTGATTTGCGGGCCCGCTCCTACAATGAGCAGTTCTTC
CDR3aa: CATSDLRARSYNEQFF

abundance: few
v_gene: TRBV6-2/TRBV6-3
j_gene: TRBJ2-7
d_gene: TRBD2
CDR3nt: TGTGCCAGCACGACTAGCGGGAGGGCCGAGCAGTACTTC
CDR3aa: CASTTSGRAEQYF

abundance: few
v_gene: TRBV12-3/TRBV12-4
j_gene: TRBJ2-3
d_gene: -
CDR3nt: TGTGCCAGCAGTCCACCCGAAAGTACGCAGTATTTT
CDR3aa: CASSPPESTQYF

abundance: -
v_gene: TRBV7-2
j_gene: TRBJ1-2
d_gene: -
CDR3nt: TGTGCCAGCAGCTCCCGGAAGGGGACACAAAATAACTATGGCTACACCTTC
CDR3aa: CASSSRKGTQNNYGYTF

abundance: -
v_gene: TRBV27
j_gene: TRBJ2-3
d_gene: -
CDR3nt: TGTGCCAGCAGAGGGCGGCGGGGTAGCACAGATACGCAGTATTTT
CDR3aa: CASRGRRGSTDTQYF

abundance: many
v_gene: TRBV6-4
j_gene: TRBJ2-1
d_gene: TRBD2
CDR3nt: TGTGCCAGCAGTAGTATGCTAGCGGGAGTTAATGAGCAGTTCTTC
CDR3aa: CASSSMLAGVNEQFF

abundance: -
v_gene: TRBV5-1
j_gene: TRBJ1-4
d_gene: -
CDR3nt: TGCGCCAGCAGCTTGACGGGGGCCTTTTTGGGTGAAAAACTGTTTTTT
CDR3aa: CASSLTGAFLGEKLFF

abundance: many
v_gene: TRBV6-1
j_gene: TRBJ1-2
d_gene: TRBD1
CDR3nt: TGTGCCAGCAGTGAAGCTCTTTCGACAGGGTGGGGTGGCTACACCTTC
CDR3aa: CASSEALSTGWGGYTF

abundance: -
v_gene: TRBV29-1
j_gene: TRBJ1-5
d_gene: -
CDR3nt: TGCAGCACCGGGACTGCGGGTCGGCCCCAGCATTTT
CDR3aa: CSTGTAGRPQHF

abundance: few
v_gene: TRBV27
j_gene: TRBJ2-7
d_gene: -
CDR3nt: TGTGCCAGCAGTTCTTGGGAAGGGGGCGAGCAGTACTTC
CDR3aa: CASSSWEGGEQYF

abundance: -
v_gene: TRBV30
j_gene: TRBJ2-2
d_gene: -
CDR3nt: TGTGCTGGTCGGACGTACTACACCGGGGAGCTGTTTTTT
CDR3aa: CAGRTYYTGELFF

abundance: few
v_gene: TRBV5-1
j_gene: TRBJ2-5
d_gene: TRBD2
CDR3nt: TGCGCCAGCAGCACCGGACTAGCGGTAGAGACCCAGTACTTC
CDR3aa: CASSTGLAVETQYF

abundance: few
v_gene: TRBV12-3/TRBV12-4
j_gene: TRBJ2-5
d_gene: -
CDR3nt: TGTGCCAGCAGTTCCTGGACGGTTGGGACCCAGTACTTC
CDR3aa: CASSSWTVGTQYF

abundance: many
v_gene: TRBV4-1
j_gene: TRBJ1-5
d_gene: -
CDR3nt: TGCGCCAGCAGCCAGGAGGGGGGCTTGAGCAATCAGCCCCAGCATTTT
CDR3aa: CASSQEGGLSNQPQHF

abundance: many
v_gene: TRBV2
j_gene: TRBJ2-1
d_gene: -
CDR3nt: TGTGCCAGCAGTGAATGGGGACGCCTGGGCAATGAGCAGTTCTTC
CDR3aa: CASSEWGRLGNEQFF

abundance: many
v_gene: TRBV15
j_gene: TRBJ2-3
d_gene: TRBD2
CDR3nt: TGTGCCACCAGCACCAGACTAGCAGCTAGCACAGATACGCAGTATTTT
CDR3aa: CATSTRLAASTDTQYF

abundance: few
v_gene: TRBV6-2/TRBV6-3
j_gene: TRBJ2-1
d_gene: -
CDR3nt: TGTGCCAGCAGTTACGGGAGCGTGACCTACAATGAGCAGTTCTTC
CDR3aa: CASSYGSVTYNEQFF